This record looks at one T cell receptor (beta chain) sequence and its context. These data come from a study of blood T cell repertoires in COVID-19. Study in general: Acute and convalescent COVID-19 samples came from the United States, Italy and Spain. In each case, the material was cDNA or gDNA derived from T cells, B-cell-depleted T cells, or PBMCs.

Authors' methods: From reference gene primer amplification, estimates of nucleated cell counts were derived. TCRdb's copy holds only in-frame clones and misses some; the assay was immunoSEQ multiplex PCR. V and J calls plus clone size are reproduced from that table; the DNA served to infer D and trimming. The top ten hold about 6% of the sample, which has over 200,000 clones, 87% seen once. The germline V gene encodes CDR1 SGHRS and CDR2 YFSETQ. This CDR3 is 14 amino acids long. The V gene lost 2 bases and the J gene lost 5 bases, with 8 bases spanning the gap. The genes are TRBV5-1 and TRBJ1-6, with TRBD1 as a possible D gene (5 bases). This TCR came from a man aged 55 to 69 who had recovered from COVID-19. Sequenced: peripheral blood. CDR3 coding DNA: TGCGCCAGCAGCTTTGACAGAAATAATTCACCCCTCCACTTT. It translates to CASSFDRNNSPLHF.